Here is one T cell receptor (beta chain) with its context. A read error may be the cause here, since a much bigger clone is one base away. The sample comes from a study of tumor-infiltrating lymphocytes in primary liver carcinoma. Germline-derived CDR1 and CDR2 are SGHAT and FQDESV (reference sequence). V lost 4 bases to trimming and J lost 9 bases; unmatched junction nucleotides: 16. The CDR3 runs 17 residues. With approximately 470 ng total RNA as template and a constant-region primer, TCR beta cDNA was made. For TCR beta, libraries were produced by three nested multiplex PCR rounds using slightly modified ARM-PCR. TRBV1-TRBV30 forward primers paired with a C-beta reverse primer were used in the first two PCR rounds, which ran about 11 cycles each. TCRdb used MiXCR to reprocess the multiplex PCR reads, holding one entry per CDR3 protein. The sample records fewer than 85,000 distinct CDR3 sequences, 65% to 75% being singletons.

Scientists recovered RNA and DNA together from roughly 21-30 mg of unsorted bulk tissue. Resecting the tumor surgically was how the patients' primary liver carcinoma was treated. The J gene is TRBJ2-1, the V gene TRBV11-1; 9 bases map to TRBD2. The sequenced sample consisted of tumor-adjacent normal liver tissue. This sequence was found in a man aged 40-55 years with primary liver carcinoma and hepatitis B virus infection. This CDR3 reads CASSSAPGGRAFSEQFF. CDR3 nucleotides: TGTGCCAGCAGCTCCGCTCCTGGCGGGAGGGCCTTTAGTGAGCAGTTCTTC.